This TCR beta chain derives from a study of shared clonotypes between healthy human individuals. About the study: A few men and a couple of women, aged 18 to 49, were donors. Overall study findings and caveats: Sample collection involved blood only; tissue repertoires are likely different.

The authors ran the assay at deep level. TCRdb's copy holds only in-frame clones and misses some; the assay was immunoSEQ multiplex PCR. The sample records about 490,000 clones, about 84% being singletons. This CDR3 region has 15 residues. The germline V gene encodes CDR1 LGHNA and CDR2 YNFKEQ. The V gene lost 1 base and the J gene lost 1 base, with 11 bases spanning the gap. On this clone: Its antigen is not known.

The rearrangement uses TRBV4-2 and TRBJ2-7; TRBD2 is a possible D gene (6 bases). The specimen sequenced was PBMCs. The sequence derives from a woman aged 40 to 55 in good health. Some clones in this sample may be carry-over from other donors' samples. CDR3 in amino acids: CASSQALAGSYEQYF. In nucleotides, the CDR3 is TGTGCCAGCAGCCAAGCACTAGCCGGATCCTACGAGCAGTACTTC.